This T cell receptor (beta chain) was identified in a study of blood T cell repertoires in COVID-19. The overall study: The analysed material was cDNA or gDNA that came from T cells, B-cell-depleted T cells, or PBMCs.

Germline loops: CDR1 LGHDT, CDR2 YNNKEL (reference sequence). This CDR3 has 17 residues. V was pared by 1 base and J by 5 bases, with 9 bases of the junction left unmatched. The repertoire was sequenced with immunoSEQ multiplex PCR; TCRdb's copy has only in-frame clones and lacks some. The sample has 110,000 or so clones, about nine tenths seen once. This clone was recorded only once. V is TRBV3-1 (or the pseudogene TRBV3-2) and J is TRBJ2-1; 9 bases fit TRBD1. The sequenced material came from peripheral blood. This clonotype was obtained from a man between 65 and 85 years old who had recovered from COVID-19. The CDR3 DNA reads TGTGCCAGCAGCCAAGGGGTGGGGGACAGGGACCACAATGAGCAGTTCTTC. This translates into CASSQGVGDRDHNEQFF.